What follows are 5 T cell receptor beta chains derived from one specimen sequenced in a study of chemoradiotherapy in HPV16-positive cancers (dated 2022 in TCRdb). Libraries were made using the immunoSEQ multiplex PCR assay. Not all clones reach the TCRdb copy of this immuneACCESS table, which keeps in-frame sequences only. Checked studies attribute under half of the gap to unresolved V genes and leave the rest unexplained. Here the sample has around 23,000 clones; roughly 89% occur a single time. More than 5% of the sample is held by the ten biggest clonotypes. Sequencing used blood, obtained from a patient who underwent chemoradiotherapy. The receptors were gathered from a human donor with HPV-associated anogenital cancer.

The CDR3 is CASSKDRDIFRDTQYF. The CDR3 DNA is TGTGCCAGCAGCAAGGACAGGGACATTTTTCGCGATACGCAGTATTTT. This chain connects TRBV21-1 to TRBJ2-3; the D call in the table, TRBD1, was not verified against the DNA. TRBV21-1 is a recognized pseudogene. This CDR3 spans 16 amino acids.

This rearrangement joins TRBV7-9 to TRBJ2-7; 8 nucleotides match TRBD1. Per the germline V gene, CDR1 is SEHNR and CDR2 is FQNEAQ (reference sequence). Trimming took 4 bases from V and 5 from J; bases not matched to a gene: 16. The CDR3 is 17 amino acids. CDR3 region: CASSSGQGGVYENEQYF. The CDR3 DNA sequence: TGTGCCAGCAGCTCAGGACAGGGCGGTGTATACGAGAACGAGCAGTACTTC. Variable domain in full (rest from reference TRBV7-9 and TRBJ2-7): DTGVSQNPRHKITKRGQNVTFRCDPISEHNRLYWYRQTLGQGPEFLTYFQNEAQLEKSRLLSDRFSAERPKGSFSTLEIQRTEQGDSAMYLCASSSGQGGVYENEQYFGPGTRLTVT.

The CDR3 protein is CASSLEARGLTNTGELFF. In nucleotides, the CDR3 is TGTGCCAGCAGCTTGGAGGCCAGGGGGCTAACGAACACCGGGGAGCTGTTTTTT. The chain is built from TRBV5-4 and TRBJ2-2; 8 bases are a match to TRBD1. The length of the CDR3 is 18 residues. Trimming cost V 0 bases and J 0 bases; bases outside gene matches: 7. The V gene's germline CDR1 is SGHNT and CDR2 YYREEE (reference sequence).

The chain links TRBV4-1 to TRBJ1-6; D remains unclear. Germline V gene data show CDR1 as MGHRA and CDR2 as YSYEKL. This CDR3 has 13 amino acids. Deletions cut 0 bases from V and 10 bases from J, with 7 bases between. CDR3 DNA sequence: TGCGCCAGCAGCCAAGACTGGGTGTCACCCCTCCACTTT. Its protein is CASSQDWVSPLHF.

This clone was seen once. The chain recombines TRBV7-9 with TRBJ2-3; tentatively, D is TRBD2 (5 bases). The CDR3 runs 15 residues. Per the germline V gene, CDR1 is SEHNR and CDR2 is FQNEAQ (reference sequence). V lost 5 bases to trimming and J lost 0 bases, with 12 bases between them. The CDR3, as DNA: TGTGCCAGCAGCCGGGGTTTTGCTAGCACAGATACGCAGTATTTT. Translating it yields CASSRGFASTDTQYF.